This record concerns one T cell receptor (beta chain) sequence. The antigen is undetermined. An Oncomine TCR Beta short-read assay was used to sequence the DNA from cultured CD4+ T cells. TCRdb reprocessed the PCR reads with MiXCR, giving one entry per CDR3 protein. The table shows about 15,000 distinct CDR3 sequences, with approximately 28% occurring only once. The data were taken from a study of vaccination and CD4 T cells after COVID-19. General observations from the study: There was no significant change from roughly 21 to 40 median reactive clonotypes.

As for treatment: approximately nine-day PBMC culture with coronavirus spike peptide pools or control peptides (ViraFEST assay). Per well, 1.5 million to 2.5 million PBMCs were cultured in the presence of approximately 9 IU/ml IL-2 and roughly 10 ug/ml peptide pools. Sample: cultured CD4+ T cells from blood. The receptor was derived from a human donor with COVID-19.

CDR3 protein: CSARVSGAETQYF. CDR3 DNA: TGCAGTGCTAGAGTTTCAGGGGCAGAGACCCAGTACTTC. The chain has TRBV20-1 and TRBJ2-5; possible D gene TRBD1, 6 bases. Between the trimmed V and J ends, which lost 1 base and 4 bases, there was a span of 10 bases. This CDR3 region has 13 residues. Germline V gives CDR1 DFQATT, CDR2 SNEGSKA (reference sequence).